This entry lists 26 T cell receptor beta chains sequenced from one sample in a study of OX40 agonist ivuxolimab in advanced cancers. TCRdb's copy holds only in-frame clones and misses some; the assay was immunoSEQ multiplex PCR. The sample holds 70,000 to 95,000 clones, around 90% seen once. This specimen consisted of CD4+ or CD8+ T cells sorted from blood, obtained in a trial of the OX40 agonist ivuxolimab. The origin of the receptors is an adult with an advanced solid tumor such as melanoma, head and neck, liver or kidney cancer.

V gene TRBV6-1 combines with J gene TRBJ2-1; TRBD1 aligns across 7 bases. CDR3 length equals 13 residues. Germline assignment: CDR1 MNHNS and CDR2 SASEGT. The V and J ends lost 5 bases and 5 bases, in that order; junction bases with no gene match: 3. In nucleotides, the CDR3 is TGTGCCAGCAGTAGGGACAGAAACAATGAGCAGTTCTTC. Translation: CASSRDRNNEQFF.

The chain couples TRBV18 to TRBJ2-7, with D possibly called TRBD1 or TRBD2 (5 bases each). Germline CDR1 KGHSH, CDR2 LQKENI. The CDR3 runs 14 residues. V lost 2 bases, J lost 2 bases, and 10 bases lay in between. DNA for the CDR3: TGTGCCAGCTCACCAAGTGGGGGAACCTACGAGCAGTACTTC. This translates into CASSPSGGTYEQYF.

The rearrangement joins TRBV5-6 to TRBJ2-7; 11 nucleotides agree with TRBD2. Per germline, CDR1 SGHDT and CDR2 YYEEEE. V lost 2 bases and J lost 3; bases outside the gene matches: 7. CDR3 size: 16 residues. This CDR3 reads CASSFTSGSDIYEQYF. In nucleotides, the CDR3 is TGTGCCAGCAGCTTTACTAGCGGGAGTGATATCTACGAGCAGTACTTC.

The CDR3 DNA reads as TGTGCCAGCAGCCGGGGGCCCTACAGGGGGCCCTTATCCGAGCAGTACTTC. It codes for CASSRGPYRGPLSEQYF. This chain joins TRBV13 and TRBJ2-7; TRBD1 matches at 9 bases. This CDR3 spans 17 amino acids. Germline trimming cut 5 bases from V and 6 bases from J; bases unmatched to any gene: 17. From germline, CDR1 is PRHDT and CDR2 FYEKMQ (reference sequence).

The chain joins TRBV5-5 to TRBJ2-1, with 7 bases lining up with TRBD2. The J segment lost 5 bases and the V segment lost 6 bases, leaving 14 bases of the junction unmatched. CDR1 is SGHKS and CDR2 is YYEKEE in the germline V gene (reference sequence). The CDR3 consists of 16 residues. In nucleotides, the CDR3 is TGTGCCAGCAACCCCGGGGGACCGCGGGGGAACAATGAGCAGTTCTTC. Translation gives CASNPGGPRGNNEQFF.

The chain employs TRBV2 and TRBJ1-1; D gene ambiguous. Germline V gene sequence: CDR1 SNHLY, CDR2 FYNNEI. V lost 6 bases, J lost 2 bases, and 10 bases lay in between. This CDR3 contains 13 residues. CDR3 DNA sequence: TGTGCCAGCAGGAGAATTGTTAACACTGAAGCTTTCTTT. Translated, it gives CASRRIVNTEAFF.

J is TRBJ1-4 and V is TRBV4-2; no clear D gene. The CDR3 extends over 15 amino acids. The V and J ends lost 0 bases and 4 bases respectively, with 9 bases between them. CDR1 LGHNA and CDR2 YNFKEQ come from the germline V gene. The CDR3 DNA follows: TGTGCCAGCAGCCAAGATCTGGGGAATAATGAAAAACTGTTTTTT. This encodes CASSQDLGNNEKLFF.

J is TRBJ2-4 and V is TRBV9, with a weak D call TRBD2 (6 bases). CDR3 length: 16 residues. In germline, CDR1 is SGDLS, CDR2 YYNGEE. V was shortened by 4 bases and J by 3 bases, with 17 bases between the two germline ends. The CDR3 DNA reads TGTGCCAGCAGCCCCGGCCAGCGGGTCGACAAAAACATTCAGTACTTC. Protein sequence: CASSPGQRVDKNIQYF. The variable domain in full, with the rest retrieved from reference TRBV9 and TRBJ2-4, is DSGVTQTPKHLITATGQRVTLRCSPRSGDLSVYWYQQSLDQGLQFLIQYYNGEERAKGNILERFSAQQFPDLHSELNLSSLELGDSALYFCASSPGQRVDKNIQYFGAGTRLSVL.

This clone was seen only once. This chain links TRBV23-1 with TRBJ1-3; weak D call: TRBD1 (6 bases). Being an ORF, TRBV23-1 has a function that is uncertain. V was trimmed by 6 bases and J by 0 bases, leaving 18 bases between them. The CDR3 is 17 amino acids. The CDR3: CASSLKTGSFSGNTIYF. The CDR3 coding sequence is TGCGCCAGCAGCCTCAAAACAGGGAGCTTCTCTGGAAACACCATATATTTT.

The chain carries TRBV13 and TRBJ2-7; D is ambiguous. V lost 5 bases and J lost 0, with 11 bases in between. Germline loops: CDR1 PRHDT, CDR2 FYEKMQ (reference sequence). The CDR3 totals 14 residues. The CDR3 bases are TGTGCCAGCAGCCCCCGGGCCGTCTCCTACGAGCAGTACTTC. Translation gives CASSPRAVSYEQYF.

The gene calls are TRBV6-5 and TRBJ2-7; 13 bases line up with TRBD2. This CDR3 region has 16 residues. The germline gives CDR1 MNHEY, CDR2 SVGAGI. V lost 2 bases to trimming and J lost 4 bases; unmatched junction nucleotides: 5. The CDR3: CASSYRGLAGIYEQYF. The CDR3 region has the DNA TGTGCCAGCAGTTACAGGGGACTAGCGGGAATTTACGAGCAGTACTTC.

DNA for the CDR3: TGTGCCAGCAGTTTAGGACTAGCGGCCTTCACCCAGTACTTC. Its protein product is CASSLGLAAFTQYF. The chain carries TRBV28 and TRBJ2-5; 10 bases map to TRBD2. The CDR3 is 14 residues long. CDR1 and CDR2 from the germline V gene are MDHEN and SYDVKM. Trimming took 2 bases from V and 8 from J; bases not matched to a gene: 5.

V and J are TRBV30 and TRBJ1-2; possibly TRBD1 for D (5 bases). Trimming stripped 2 bases from V and 2 bases from J, with 12 bases between. The V gene's germline CDR1 is GTSNPN and CDR2 SVGIG (reference sequence). The CDR3 has 14 amino acids. CDR3 amino acids: CAWSPNWGNYGYTF. CDR3 bases: TGTGCCTGGAGTCCAAACTGGGGCAACTATGGCTACACCTTC.

As regards this clone: One junction end disagrees with the germline gene, perhaps due to a read error. The J gene is TRBJ2-7, the V gene TRBV6-1; D not certain. This CDR3 comprises 11 residues. Germline V lookup: CDR1 MNHNS, CDR2 SASEGT. The chain's CDR3 is CASTESYEQYF. CDR3 DNA sequence: TGTGCCAGCACTGAAAGCTACGAGCAGTACTTC.

V is TRBV4-3 and J is TRBJ2-7, with D unclear. V lost 0 bases and J lost 0, with 12 bases in between. Germline CDR1 LGHNA, CDR2 YSLEER. The CDR3 length is 16 residues. The CDR3 bases are TGCGCCAGCAGCCAAGACTTGGAACCAAGCTCCTACGAGCAGTACTTC. It translates to CASSQDLEPSSYEQYF.

The V and J genes are TRBV27 and TRBJ1-5; D might be TRBD1 (6 bases). Germline CDR1 and CDR2: MNHEY and SMNVEV (reference sequence). V gave up 5 bases and J gave up 7 bases, with 12 bases separating them. This CDR3 region has 13 residues. The CDR3 nucleotides read TGTGCCAGCAGTCCTTACAGGGAGCAGCCCCAGCATTTT. It encodes CASSPYREQPQHF.

The DNA for the CDR3 is TGTGCCAGCACCGGGACTAGCGGGTCTAACACCGGGGAGCTGTTTTTT. Its translation is CASTGTSGSNTGELFF. V and J are TRBV27 and TRBJ2-2, with 12 bases identical to TRBD2. With 7 bases clipped from V and 2 bases from J, the junction kept 5 bases outside the gene matches. The CDR3 has 16 residues. Germline V CDR1 and CDR2: MNHEY, SMNVEV (reference sequence).

The genes are TRBV27 and TRBJ2-1; 7 nucleotides align to TRBD2. In germline, CDR1 is MNHEY, CDR2 SMNVEV (reference sequence). Trimming removed 3 bases from V and 0 bases from J; junction bases left unmatched: 5. The CDR3 loop spans 16 amino acids. CDR3 nucleotides: TGTGCCAGCAGTTTTAGCGGGCTATACTCCTACAATGAGCAGTTCTTC. Its protein is CASSFSGLYSYNEQFF.

This clone was seen only a few times. CDR3 residues: CASSFGLSNQPQHF. DNA of the CDR3: TGTGCCAGTAGTTTCGGTTTAAGCAATCAGCCCCAGCATTTT. The genes are TRBV19 and TRBJ1-5; unclear D gene. The length of the CDR3 is 14 residues. Looked up from germline, CDR1 is LNHDA and CDR2 is SQIVND (reference sequence). V dropped 5 bases and J dropped 1 base, with 9 bases sitting between them.

The chain links TRBV11-2 to TRBJ2-4, with D perhaps TRBD2 (6 bases). CDR3 length equals 14 residues. The V gene's germline CDR1 is SGHAT and CDR2 FQNNGV. V lost 2 bases to trimming and J lost 7 bases, with 12 bases between them. The CDR3 sequence: CASSLNGAGNIQYF. In DNA form, the CDR3 reads TGTGCCAGCAGCTTAAATGGGGCGGGGAACATTCAGTACTTC.

The rearrangement joins TRBV6-5 to TRBJ1-3; no clear D gene. Germline lookup yields CDR1 MNHEY and CDR2 SVGAGI. V lost 2 bases, J lost 2 bases, and 13 bases lay in between. The CDR3 is 16 amino acids. CDR3 DNA: TGTGCCAGCAGTTACCAGGACGTAGGAACTGGAAACACCATATATTTT. Residues: CASSYQDVGTGNTIYF.

The chain carries TRBV5-5 and TRBJ1-2; 11 bases are a match to TRBD1. With 3 bases clipped from V and 2 bases from J, the junction kept 0 bases outside the gene matches. Germline V gives CDR1 SGHKS, CDR2 YYEKEE (reference sequence). The CDR3 consists of 14 residues. This CDR3 is CASSWDRGNYGYTF. CDR3 DNA: TGTGCCAGCAGCTGGGACAGGGGGAACTATGGCTACACCTTC.

The chain is built from TRBV10-3 and TRBJ2-7; D remains unclear. Trimming cost V 2 bases and J 2 bases, with 7 bases left between them. Looked up from germline, CDR1 is ENHRY and CDR2 is SYGVKD. CDR3 length equals 13 residues. Written as DNA, the CDR3 is TGTGCCATCAGTGAGGGCAGCCCCTACGAGCAGTACTTC. This encodes CAISEGSPYEQYF.

The chain uses TRBV5-4 and TRBJ2-1; D might be TRBD2 (5 bases). V lost 5 bases to trimming and J lost 5 bases, with 14 bases between them. Germline assignment: CDR1 SGHNT and CDR2 YYREEE (reference sequence). This CDR3 has 14 amino acids. CDR3 in DNA: TGTGCCAGCAGGGCGGCCGCGGGTGACAATGAGCAGTTCTTC. Encoded protein: CASRAAAGDNEQFF.

The rearrangement uses TRBV6-1 and TRBJ1-2; no reliable D call. The CDR3 has 15 residues. V lost 0 bases and J lost 5, with 13 bases in between. Looked up from germline, CDR1 is MNHNS and CDR2 is SASEGT. The CDR3 nucleotides read TGTGCCAGCAGTGAAGCCTCAGGAGATGGATATGGCTACACCTTC. It yields the protein CASSEASGDGYGYTF.

The chain is built from TRBV28 and TRBJ1-1; no reliable D call. Germline assignment: CDR1 MDHEN and CDR2 SYDVKM. Trimming removed 7 bases from V and 0 bases from J, with 12 bases in between. The CDR3 covers 14 residues. This chain's CDR3 is CASKGSFMNTEAFF. CDR3 sequence (DNA): TGTGCCAGCAAAGGCAGCTTCATGAACACTGAAGCTTTCTTT.